This is a list of T cell receptor beta chains from one sample in a study of shared T cell receptors in the human thymus. The repertoire was sequenced with immunoSEQ multiplex PCR; TCRdb's copy has only in-frame clones and lacks some. The data show hundreds of thousands of clones, approximately 87% seen once. This sample was shared with a second study, whose subject was human thymus T cells.

Input material: thymocytes. All receptors derive from a boy under two years old with a congenital heart defect. Both conserved end residues are part of each CDR3. A D gene is named only where the DNA matches it firmly. Where a row states a size, it is once, few, many or the class of an expanded clone; other rows omit it.

>TRBJ2-7|.|TRBD2|TRBV7-2
TGTGCCAGCAGCTTAAGAAGCGCTAGCGGGAGGTTGAACGAGCAGTACTTC
CASSLRSASGRLNEQYF
>TRBJ2-7|.|TRBD1|TRBV5-6
TGTGCCAGCAGCTTGGCCCACAGGGGGCGGGAGCAGTACTTC
CASSLAHRGREQYF
>TRBJ2-7|.|.|TRBV5-4
TGTGCCAGCAGCTTGCGTCCCGCGGACGAGCAGTACTTC
CASSLRPADEQYF
>TRBJ1-1|.|TRBD1|TRBV4-3
TGCGCCAGCAGCCAAGATTCGCGGACAGGAACGGGAAACACTGAAGCTTTCTTT
CASSQDSRTGTGNTEAFF
>TRBJ1-5|.|.|TRBV5-6
TGTGCCAGCAGCTTTTCAGGGGTGCAGCCCCAGCATTTT
CASSFSGVQPQHF
>TRBJ2-5|.|.|TRBV6-6
TGTGCCAGCAGAAGGACTTTCCAAGAGACCCAGTACTTC
CASRRTFQETQYF
>TRBJ2-2|once|.|TRBV28
TGTGCCAGCAGTTTGAGATTGAACACCGGGGAGCTGTTTTTT
CASSLRLNTGELFF
>TRBJ1-3|few|TRBD1|TRBV6-1
TGTGCCAGCAGTGAAGCGCTGGGTTTTATAACGGGGGACAGGGCTGGAAACACCATATATTTT
CASSEALGFITGDRAGNTIYF
>TRBJ1-6|.|.|TRBV2
TGTGCCAGCATCCGTAGCTCCTATAATTCACCCCTCCACTTT
CASIRSSYNSPLHF
>TRBJ1-1|.|.|TRBV11-2
TGTGCCAGCAGCTTCAGGGTGAACACTGAAGCTTTCTTT
CASSFRVNTEAFF
>TRBJ1-4|.|TRBD1|TRBV6-5
TGTGCCAGCAGCCGAGGGACAGGGGGTAATGAAAAACTGTTTTTT
CASSRGTGGNEKLFF
>TRBJ1-1|.|.|TRBV28
TGTGCCAGCAGTCCCCCTCGGGGACTCTTGGGTGAAGCTTTCTTT
CASSPPRGLLGEAFF
>TRBJ2-7|once|.|TRBV6-5
TGTGCCACTAGACGGGTAGGTAGAGGCCTGGAGCAGTACTTC
CATRRVGRGLEQYF